This T cell receptor (beta chain) comes out of a study of T-cell reconstitution after alpha-beta-depleted transplantation in children. Unique molecular identifiers were incorporated when the TCRbeta library was constructed. TCRdb processed the PCR reads anew with MiXCR; each CDR3 protein has one entry. The table lists just under 350,000 distinct CDR3 sequences, about 17% of them singletons. With 7 bases clipped from V and 2 bases from J, the junction kept 6 bases outside the gene matches. The CDR3 has 15 residues. Germline V gene lookup returns CDR1 GTSNPN and CDR2 SVGIG (reference sequence). This TCR derives from a male patient aged 2 to 10 who had a stem cell transplant for acute lymphoblastic leukemia, so the T cells may come from the graft donor. The material was PBMCs, mostly from graft donor cells, obtained 360 days after TCRalphabeta/CD19-depleted stem cell transplant. V and J are TRBV30 and TRBJ2-1, with 12 bases identical to TRBD2. For the CDR3, the DNA is TGTGCCTCCATGCGACTAGCGGGAGCCTACAATGAGCAGTTCTTC. This codes for CASMRLAGAYNEQFF. Supplemented by reference TRBV30 and TRBJ2-1, the full variable domain reads SQTIHQWPATLVQPVGSPLSLECTVEGTSNPNLYWYRQAAGRGLQLLFYSVGIGQISSEVPQNLSASRPQDRQFILSSKKLLLSDSGFYLCASMRLAGAYNEQFFGPGTRLTVL.